This T cell receptor (beta chain) was sequenced in a study of spatial heterogeneity in lung cancer. Whole-study findings and limits: Roughly 6.6% of tumor T cells for alpha chains and approximately 13% for beta chains were estimated to be covered. Mutation tallies in tumors tracked expanded intratumoral alpha and beta TCR counts.

Each CDR3 protein is one row after TCRdb ran MiXCR on the 5' RACE reads. The sample consists of some 5,000 distinct CDR3 sequences, roughly 8% of them appearing once. This clonotype has a count of ten or more. Its target is not known. The sample's time point: sample taken at primary tumor resection. V lost 1 base, J lost 2 bases, and 10 bases lay in between. The germline gives CDR1 DFQATT, CDR2 SNEGSKA (reference sequence). This CDR3 is built from 14 residues. This chain links TRBV20-1 with TRBJ2-3; possible D gene TRBD1, 6 bases. The source material was lung tumor tissue, sampled at surgery. The TCR was taken from a female donor with early-stage non-small cell lung cancer. The CDR3 coding sequence is TGCAGTGCTAGAGGGCAGGGGAACACAGATACGCAGTATTTT. It codes for CSARGQGNTDTQYF.